Each of the 20 T cell receptor beta chains below was sequenced from the same sample in a study of T cells after yellow fever vaccination. TCRdb processed the 5' RACE reads anew with MiXCR; each CDR3 protein has one entry. The sample has roughly 350,000 distinct CDR3 sequences, about 4% seen once. The source was PBMCs, collected 5 days after the yellow fever booster vaccination. All receptors derive from a man younger than 30 who received the YFV17D yellow fever vaccine.

At least ten counts were recorded for this clonotype. The chain has TRBV7-2 and TRBJ2-3; 9 nucleotides match TRBD1. V shed 5 bases and J 3 bases; nucleotides not matched to a gene: 12. The CDR3 contains 17 residues. Looked up from germline, CDR1 is SGHTA and CDR2 is FQGNSA. CDR3: CASSQNGGTGRTDTQYF. CDR3 bases: TGTGCCAGCAGCCAAAACGGGGGGACAGGGAGGACAGATACGCAGTATTTT.

This chain joins TRBV2 and TRBJ2-1; 9 positions agree with TRBD2. The germline gives CDR1 SNHLY, CDR2 FYNNEI. The CDR3 has 14 residues. Losses at the gene ends were 6 bases for V and 7 bases for J; bases not matched to a gene: 7. CDR3 loop: CASRTSGLRNEQFF. The CDR3 DNA reads TGTGCCAGCAGGACTAGCGGCCTCAGGAATGAGCAGTTCTTC.

V and J are TRBV3-1 and TRBJ2-1, with D possibly being TRBD2 (5 bases). CDR1 is LGHDT, CDR2 YNNKEL, per germline (reference sequence). This CDR3 has 15 residues. Between the trimmed V and J ends, which lost 4 bases and 5 bases, there was a span of 15 bases. The CDR3 nucleotides are TGTGCCAGCAGCCTCCGGGATAACGGCCACAATGAGCAGTTCTTC. Encoded protein: CASSLRDNGHNEQFF.

This clonotype was picked up many times. The V gene is TRBV20-1, the J gene TRBJ2-3; D tentatively reads TRBD1 or TRBD2 (6 bases each). Germline lookup yields CDR1 DFQATT and CDR2 SNEGSKA (reference sequence). Trimming pared 0 bases from V and 6 bases from J, leaving 16 bases between. The CDR3 length is 15 residues. This chain's CDR3 is CSAREPTGAPDTQYF. The DNA for the CDR3 is TGCAGTGCTAGAGAGCCGACGGGGGCCCCGGATACGCAGTATTTT.

The chain is built from TRBV25-1 and TRBJ2-2; the match to TRBD1 covers 7 bases. This CDR3 spans 16 amino acids. CDR1 is MGHDK and CDR2 is SYGVNS in the germline V gene. V gave up 5 bases and J gave up 0 bases; unmatched junction bases: 6. Here the CDR3 reads CASSSHRGPNTGELFF. Here the CDR3 DNA reads TGTGCCAGCAGTTCCCACAGGGGCCCGAACACCGGGGAGCTGTTTTTT.

The V call is TRBV18, the J call TRBJ1-5; 11 bases fit TRBD1. CDR3 length: 14 residues. Germline V gene sequence: CDR1 KGHSH, CDR2 LQKENI. The trim removed 6 bases at V and 7 bases at J, leaving 5 bases unmatched. CDR3 amino acids: CASSQGQGGQPQHF. CDR3 nucleotide sequence: TGTGCCAGCTCTCAGGGACAGGGGGGACAGCCCCAGCATTTT. The full variable domain, rest sourced from reference TRBV18 and TRBJ1-5, is NAGVMQNPRHLVRRRGQEARLRCSPMKGHSHVYWYRQLPEEGLKFMVYLQKENIIDESGMPKERFSAEFPKEGPSILRIQQVVRGDSAAYFCASSQGQGGQPQHFGDGTRLSIL.

The rearrangement uses TRBV24-1 and TRBJ2-5; possibly TRBD1 or TRBD2 for D (6 bases each). CDR3 length: 13 residues. Trimming took off 3 bases at V and 4 bases at J, with 8 bases between the two ends. Germline values: CDR1 KGHDR, CDR2 SFDVKD. CDR3 loop: CATSDEGGETQYF. The CDR3 bases are TGTGCCACCAGTGATGAGGGGGGAGAGACCCAGTACTTC.

Many counts were recorded for this clonotype. The gene calls are TRBV11-2 and TRBJ1-2; 9 bases map to TRBD1. V shed 5 bases and J 6 bases; nucleotides not matched to a gene: 4. The V gene's germline CDR1 is SGHAT and CDR2 FQNNGV. The CDR3 runs to 13 residues. In DNA, the CDR3 is TGTGCCAGCAGCCTCGGGACAGGGAATGGCTACACCTTC. Translation gives CASSLGTGNGYTF.

The chain is built from TRBV30 and TRBJ2-1; D not certain. Germline lookup yields CDR1 GTSNPN and CDR2 SVGIG (reference sequence). CDR3 length equals 12 residues. Trimming took 1 base from V and 6 from J, leaving 7 bases between them. CDR3 sequence (DNA): TGTGCCTGGAGTGGAGACTTCAATGAGCAGTTCTTC. It translates to CAWSGDFNEQFF.

CDR3 residues: CASSYLGSTYNEQFF. CDR3 bases: TGTGCCAGCAGTTACTTAGGATCGACGTACAATGAGCAGTTCTTC. The genes are TRBV6-2 or TRBV6-3 and TRBJ2-1; no clear D gene. Germline CDR1 and CDR2: MNHEY and SVGEGT. The CDR3 is 15 residues long. The germline V and J ends were trimmed by 1 base and 4 bases, with 11 bases remaining between them.

This clonotype was seen a few times. The CDR3 protein is CASSLGVGLAGTDTQYF. CDR3 DNA sequence: TGTGCCAGCAGCTTAGGGGTGGGGCTAGCGGGGACAGATACGCAGTATTTT. This chain joins TRBV7-6 and TRBJ2-3; 9 bases map to TRBD2. This CDR3 has 17 amino acids. The J segment lost 3 bases and the V segment lost 1 base, leaving 8 bases of the junction unmatched. Looked up from germline, CDR1 is SGHVS and CDR2 is FNYEAQ. Full variable domain (missing parts from reference TRBV7-6 and TRBJ2-3): GAGVSQSPRYKVTKRGQDVALRCDPISGHVSLYWYRQALGQGPEFLTYFNYEAQQDKSGLPNDRFSAERPEGSISTLTIQRTEQRDSAMYRCASSLGVGLAGTDTQYFGPGTRLTVL.

The genes are TRBV6-1 and TRBJ2-3; D ambiguous. The CDR3 contains 14 residues. V was trimmed by 7 bases and J by 1 base, leaving 12 bases between them. Germline assignment: CDR1 MNHNS and CDR2 SASEGT. CDR3 loop: CASNRGRRTDTQYF. CDR3 DNA: TGTGCCAGCAACCGAGGTCGACGCACAGATACGCAGTATTTT.

This clonotype was counted between two and nine times. The chain has TRBV6-1 and TRBJ1-6; D might be TRBD1 (5 bases). The V gene lost 8 bases and the J gene lost 11 bases, with 16 bases spanning the gap. The CDR3 runs to 13 residues. In germline, CDR1 is MNHNS, CDR2 SASEGT. The CDR3 bases are TGTGCCAGCCGCGGCAGGGATAAGCCACCCCTCCACTTT. It is translated as CASRGRDKPPLHF.

V gene TRBV5-6 combines with J gene TRBJ1-2; a possible D gene is TRBD1 (5 bases). Trimming left V 2 bases short and J 7 bases short, with 12 bases between. This CDR3 has 13 amino acids. Germline V CDR1 and CDR2: SGHDT, YYEEEE. CDR3 amino acids: CASSFWGPGGYTF. In nucleotides, the CDR3 is TGTGCCAGCAGCTTTTGGGGACCCGGTGGCTACACCTTC. Filled out from reference TRBV5-6 and TRBJ1-2, the complete variable domain reads DAGVTQSPTHLIKTRGQQVTLRCSPKSGHDTVSWYQQALGQGPQFIFQYYEEEERQRGNFPDRFSGHQFPNYSSELNVNALLLGDSALYLCASSFWGPGGYTFGSGTRLTVV.

The V gene is TRBV27, the J gene TRBJ1-2; D not certain. Trimming shortened V by 3 bases and J by 6 bases, and 11 bases separated the two germline ends. Germline V lookup: CDR1 MNHEY, CDR2 SMNVEV (reference sequence). The CDR3 has 13 residues. CDR3: CASSFISQNGYTF. In DNA form, the CDR3 reads TGTGCCAGCAGTTTTATAAGCCAGAATGGCTACACCTTC.

The rearrangement uses TRBV10-1 and TRBJ2-4; D is perhaps TRBD2 (6 bases). The CDR3 consists of 15 residues. CDR1 and CDR2 (germline): WNHNN, SYGVQD (reference sequence). The V end lost 3 bases, the J end lost 2 bases, and 11 bases lay between the germline ends. DNA for the CDR3: TGCGCCAGCAGTGACCCTAGCGATCCCAAAAACATTCAGTACTTC. Translation gives CASSDPSDPKNIQYF.

This clonotype was seen ten or more times. The V call is TRBV5-1, the J call TRBJ1-1, with D possibly being TRBD1 (5 bases). Trimming shortened V by 2 bases and J by 0 bases, and 8 bases separated the two germline ends. Germline values: CDR1 SGHRS, CDR2 YFSETQ. The CDR3 is made up of 14 amino acids. Here the CDR3 DNA reads TGCGCCAGCAGCTTAGAGGGACTGAACACTGAAGCTTTCTTT. It translates to CASSLEGLNTEAFF.

The chain links TRBV6-6 to TRBJ2-5; D remains unclear. The V and J ends lost 4 bases and 5 bases respectively, with 5 bases between them. This CDR3 has 11 residues. CDR1 is MNHNY and CDR2 is SVGAGI in the germline V gene (reference sequence). The CDR3 here is CASSSDETQYF. The DNA of the CDR3 is TGTGCCAGCAGTTCTGATGAGACCCAGTACTTC.

The rearrangement links TRBV11-3 to TRBJ2-1, with TRBD2 as a possible D gene (6 bases). The length of the CDR3 is 12 residues. Trimming took off 1 base at V and 10 bases at J, with 8 bases between the two ends. Germline CDR1 reads SGHNT; CDR2 reads YENEEA. CDR3 in DNA: TGTGCCAGCAGCTTAGTGGAGGGGGAGCAGTTCTTC. As protein: CASSLVEGEQFF.

This clonotype was recorded many times. This CDR3 is CASNPALANLGPDTQYF. The CDR3 nucleotides are TGTGCCAGCAACCCCGCTCTAGCAAACCTGGGCCCAGATACGCAGTATTTT. The chain is built from TRBV7-6 and TRBJ2-3; TRBD2 is a possible D gene (5 bases). The CDR3 covers 17 residues. Germline values: CDR1 SGHVS, CDR2 FNYEAQ. V gave up 7 bases and J gave up 4 bases, with 24 bases separating them.